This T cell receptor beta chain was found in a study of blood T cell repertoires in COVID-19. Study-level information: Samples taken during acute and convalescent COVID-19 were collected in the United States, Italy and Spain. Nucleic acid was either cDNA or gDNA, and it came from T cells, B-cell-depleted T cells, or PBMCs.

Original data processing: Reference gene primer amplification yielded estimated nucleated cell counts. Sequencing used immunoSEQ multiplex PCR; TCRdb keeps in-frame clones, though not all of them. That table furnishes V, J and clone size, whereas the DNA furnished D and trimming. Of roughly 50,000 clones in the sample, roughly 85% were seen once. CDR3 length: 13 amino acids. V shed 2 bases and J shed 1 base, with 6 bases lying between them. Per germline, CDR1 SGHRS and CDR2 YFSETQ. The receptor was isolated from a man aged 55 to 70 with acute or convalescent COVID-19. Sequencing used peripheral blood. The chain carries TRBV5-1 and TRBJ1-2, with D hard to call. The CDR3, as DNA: TGCGCCAGCAGCTTCGGTGGTAACTATGGCTACACCTTC. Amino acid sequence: CASSFGGNYGYTF.